A single sample is the source of the 24 T cell receptor beta chains below, sequenced in a study of blood T cells in healthy people across ages. Primed by a sample-barcoded 5' primer and a J-beta primer mix, a second PCR proceeded for roughly 6 to 12 cycles. In TCRdb, the 5' RACE reads were re-called with MiXCR into one record per CDR3 protein. The top ten hold approximately 4% of the sample, which has approximately 1.5 million distinct CDR3 sequences, roughly 43% seen once. Material: blood. The origin of the receptors is a young woman in good health.

V is TRBV29-1 and J is TRBJ1-1, with D unclear. There are 14 residues in the CDR3. Germline V CDR1 and CDR2: SQVTM, ANQGSEA. With 1 base removed from V and 5 bases from J, the gap between germline ends came to 14 bases. The CDR3, as DNA: TGCAGCGTTGAAGGGGTGGGCAGAGGGACTGAAGCTTTCTTT. Amino acid sequence: CSVEGVGRGTEAFF.

This clonotype has only one observation. V is TRBV7-2 and J is TRBJ2-3; no definite D call. Germline CDR1 and CDR2: SGHTA and FQGNSA. This CDR3 is built from 12 residues. The V end lost 11 bases, the J end lost 4 bases, and 13 bases lay between the germline ends. The CDR3 is CAGTRLADTQYF. The CDR3 coding sequence is TGTGCCGGCACTCGTCTCGCAGATACGCAGTATTTT. The full variable domain, completed using reference TRBV7-2 and TRBJ2-3, is GAGVSQSPSNKVTEKGKDVELRCDPISGHTALYWYRQSLGQGLEFLIYFQGNSAPDKSGLPSDRFSAERTGGSVSTLTIQRTQQEDSAVYLCAGTRLADTQYFGPGTRLTVL.

Only a few counts were recorded for this clonotype. The rearrangement joins TRBV4-3 to TRBJ1-4; D unresolved. The CDR3 extends over 15 amino acids. The germline V gene encodes CDR1 LGHNA and CDR2 YSLEER. V lost 5 bases and J lost 0, with 10 bases in between. The CDR3, as DNA: TGCGCCAGCAGCAAAGGGATTGCAACTAATGAAAAACTGTTTTTT. It codes for CASSKGIATNEKLFF.

This CDR3 is CASSRDRRKETQYF. The CDR3 coding sequence is TGTGCCAGCAGTCGGGACAGGCGGAAAGAGACCCAGTACTTC. This sequence joins TRBV5-6 and TRBJ2-5, with 8 bases matching TRBD1. This CDR3 has 14 residues. Per germline, CDR1 SGHDT and CDR2 YYEEEE. The J segment lost 3 bases and the V segment lost 5 bases, leaving 6 bases of the junction unmatched.

The rearrangement joins TRBV10-3 to TRBJ2-4, with 7 bases identical to TRBD2. The CDR3 is 14 residues long. V lost 7 bases and J lost 13; bases outside the gene matches: 16. CDR1 and CDR2 (germline): ENHRY, SYGVKD. This CDR3 is CAITERGSTYKQYF. The CDR3 nucleotides are TGTGCCATCACCGAGCGGGGCAGTACCTACAAGCAGTACTTC.

The chain uses TRBV5-1 and TRBJ1-4, with 9 bases fitting TRBD1. CDR1 and CDR2 (germline): SGHRS, YFSETQ. J gave up 8 bases and V 4 bases, and 9 bases lay outside the gene matches. The CDR3 is 15 residues long. The CDR3 DNA sequence: TGCGCCAGCAGCGGTCCGGGACAGGGAGGCGAAAAACTGTTTTTT. Its translation is CASSGPGQGGEKLFF.

This clonotype was counted a single time. This chain connects TRBV14 to TRBJ2-5; D not resolved. Judging by the DNA end, TRBJ2-7 fits better; the J call may be wrong. The germline V gene encodes CDR1 SGHDN and CDR2 FVKESK. CDR3 size: 13 residues. This chain's CDR3 is CASSQVFFGEQYF. CDR3 coding DNA: TGTGCCAGCAGCCAAGTATTCTTTGGCGAGCAGTACTTC.

A remark on this clonotype: A much larger clonotype is one base distant, so this may be a read error. This sequence joins TRBV29-1 and TRBJ2-2; D is uncertain. The CDR3 runs to 11 residues. Germline assignment: CDR1 SQVTM and CDR2 ANQGSEA. The CDR3 is CSGEGPGELFF. The CDR3 bases are TGCAGCGGTGAAGGGCCCGGGGAGCTGTTTTTT.

The rearrangement links TRBV27 to TRBJ1-5; D remains ambiguous. Trimming cost V 1 base and J 4 bases, with 11 bases left between them. CDR1 is MNHEY and CDR2 is SMNVEV in the germline V gene (reference sequence). The CDR3 length is 15 residues. The CDR3 bases are TGTGCCAGCAGTTTATTCCCAGGAATTAATCAGCCCCAGCATTTT. This codes for CASSLFPGINQPQHF.

V is TRBV9 and J is TRBJ2-1; 13 bases are a match to TRBD2. CDR1 is SGDLS, CDR2 YYNGEE, per germline. The CDR3 spans 17 residues. V was pared by 1 base and J by 10 bases, with 11 bases of the junction left unmatched. For the CDR3, the DNA is TGTGCCAGCAGCGTATCCCTACTAGCGGGAGGGCCGGAGGAGCAGTTCTTC. This gives the protein CASSVSLLAGGPEEQFF.

This clonotype was recorded at least ten times. The chain couples TRBV12-3 or TRBV12-4 to TRBJ2-7, with 9 bases matching TRBD1. The CDR3 is made up of 15 amino acids. V lost 5 bases, J lost 0 bases, and 5 bases stayed unmatched. The CDR3 region is CASSRGQGSSYEQYF. CDR3 sequence (DNA): TGTGCCAGCAGTAGAGGACAGGGGAGCTCCTACGAGCAGTACTTC.

V and J are TRBV7-2 and TRBJ2-5, with D possibly called TRBD1 or TRBD2 (5 bases each). The closer fit of TRBJ2-7 to the DNA end suggests the J call may be wrong. This CDR3 has 14 residues. Germline assignment: CDR1 SGHTA and CDR2 FQGNSA. CDR3 sequence reads: CASSLGGMGDEQYF. CDR3 nucleotides: TGTGCCAGCAGCTTAGGGGGCATGGGGGACGAGCAGTACTTC.

This clonotype was seen repeatedly, ten times or more. V gene TRBV29-1 combines with J gene TRBJ2-1; possible D gene TRBD2, 5 bases. Germline V CDR1 and CDR2: SQVTM, ANQGSEA. The V and J ends lost 6 bases and 6 bases respectively, with 18 bases between them. CDR3 length: 14 residues. CDR3 protein: CSVVPGIFPNEQFF. The CDR3, as DNA: TGCAGCGTAGTCCCGGGGATATTCCCCAATGAGCAGTTCTTC.

This clonotype turned up a few times. This sequence joins TRBV7-2 and TRBJ2-3, with 8 nucleotides matching TRBD1. Losses at the gene ends were 6 bases for V and 3 bases for J; bases not matched to a gene: 11. Germline V gives CDR1 SGHTA, CDR2 FQGNSA. CDR3 length: 16 residues. The CDR3 spells CASSRQGPTRTDTQYF. DNA for the CDR3: TGTGCCAGCAGTAGACAGGGGCCCACGCGGACAGATACGCAGTATTTT.

The genes are TRBV6-4 and TRBJ2-1, with a tentative D call TRBD2 (6 bases). The CDR3 is made up of 14 amino acids. The V and J ends lost 3 bases and 6 bases respectively, with 12 bases between them. CDR1 is MRHNA and CDR2 is SNTAGT in the germline V gene. The CDR3 nucleotides are TGTGCCAGCAGTGAGCTTGGGGGGTCCAATGAGCAGTTCTTC. It is translated as CASSELGGSNEQFF.

This chain uses TRBV29-1 with TRBJ1-2; a possible D gene is TRBD1 (5 bases). The ends were cut back, 2 bases at V and 6 bases at J, with 13 bases in the middle. Germline loops: CDR1 SQVTM, CDR2 ANQGSEA. This CDR3 is 13 amino acids long. CDR3 bases: TGCAGCGTTGAATTCGGGGGAGCGGATGGCTACACCTTC. Its protein is CSVEFGGADGYTF.

The chain has TRBV4-2 and TRBJ2-1; perhaps TRBD1 as D (5 bases). Germline CDR1 reads LGHNA; CDR2 reads YNFKEQ. The length of the CDR3 is 14 residues. Trimming left V 1 base short and J 14 bases short, with 18 bases between. The CDR3 spells CASSQVPPLGVEFF. The CDR3 DNA follows: TGTGCCAGCAGCCAAGTACCCCCTCTAGGGGTGGAGTTCTTC.

This rearrangement joins TRBV7-2 to TRBJ1-2; maybe TRBD1 (6 bases). CDR3 length: 16 amino acids. Trimming pared 5 bases from V and 7 bases from J, leaving 23 bases between. Germline values: CDR1 SGHTA, CDR2 FQGNSA. DNA for the CDR3: TGTGCCAGCAGCCGCCATGGGGGGGGGCTGGTAACTGGCTACACCTTC. Protein sequence: CASSRHGGGLVTGYTF.

This sequence joins TRBV20-1 and TRBJ1-2, with D uncertain. The CDR3 runs to 11 residues. CDR1 and CDR2 (germline): DFQATT, SNEGSKA (reference sequence). V was pared by 6 bases and J by 6 bases, with 11 bases between. CDR3 protein: CSALKENGYTF. The CDR3 DNA reads as TGCAGTGCACTAAAGGAGAATGGCTACACCTTC.

In regard to this clonotype: The germline gene is not matched at one end of the junction; a read error may be the cause. The chain uses TRBV3-1 and TRBJ1-1; 7 bases fit TRBD1. The germline CDR1 and CDR2 sequences are LGHDT and YNNKEL (reference sequence). CDR3 length: 14 residues. The CDR3 DNA is TGTGCCTGCAGCCAGAGACAGGGAAACACTGAAGCTTTCTTT. The encoded protein is CACSQRQGNTEAFF.

The chain carries TRBV29-1 and TRBJ2-5, with 10 bases lining up with TRBD1. The CDR3 consists of 14 residues. V trimming: 7 bases; J trimming: 3 bases; junction bases outside the gene matches: 8. The V gene's germline CDR1 is SQVTM and CDR2 ANQGSEA. The CDR3 coding sequence is TGCAGCGGGGGGACAGGGGAAAGGAAAGAGACCCAGTACTTC. Residues: CSGGTGERKETQYF. Filled out from reference TRBV29-1 and TRBJ2-5, the complete variable domain reads SAVISQKPSRDICQRGTSLTIQCQVDSQVTMMFWYRQQPGQSLTLIATANQGSEATYESGFVIDKFPISRPNLTFSTLTVSNMSPEDSSIYLCSGGTGERKETQYFGPGTRLLVL.

This clonotype was detected a few times. This chain joins TRBV29-1 and TRBJ1-2, with 7 bases that match TRBD1. This CDR3 is 13 amino acids long. V gave up 7 bases and J gave up 5 bases; unmatched junction bases: 10. CDR1 SQVTM and CDR2 ANQGSEA come from the germline V gene. CDR3 nucleotide sequence: TGCAGCGCCACCAGGGACAGCGGATATGGCTACACCTTC. It encodes CSATRDSGYGYTF. The entire variable domain, with the rest obtained from reference TRBV29-1 and TRBJ1-2, is as follows: SAVISQKPSRDICQRGTSLTIQCQVDSQVTMMFWYRQQPGQSLTLIATANQGSEATYESGFVIDKFPISRPNLTFSTLTVSNMSPEDSSIYLCSATRDSGYGYTFGSGTRLTVV.

This clonotype was observed at least ten times. A junction boundary mismatches the germline segment, possibly from a read error. V is TRBV7-2 and J is TRBJ1-2; the D is unclear. Germline-derived CDR1 and CDR2 are SGHTA and FQGNSA. This CDR3 is 14 amino acids long. The CDR3 nucleotides read TGCGCCAGCAGCTTGGGGAGGGCTAACTATGGCTACACCTTC. Encoded protein: CASSLGRANYGYTF. The full variable domain, rest sourced from reference TRBV7-2 and TRBJ1-2, is GAGVSQSPSNKVTEKGKDVELRCDPISGHTALYWYRQSLGQGLEFLIYFQGNSAPDKSGLPSDRFSAERTGGSVSTLTIQRTQQEDSAVYLCASSLGRANYGYTFGSGTRLTVV.

This sequence joins TRBV7-2 and TRBJ2-3; D ambiguous. This CDR3 contains 16 residues. Germline V gives CDR1 SGHTA, CDR2 FQGNSA. Deletions cut 3 bases from V and 2 bases from J, with 15 bases between. CDR3 DNA sequence: TGTGCCAGCAGCTTGAAGCGCTCCCCTTACACAGATACGCAGTATTTT. Translated, it gives CASSLKRSPYTDTQYF.